The 29 T cell receptor beta chains listed next were all sequenced from one sample in a study of CD4+ T cells in melanoma (dated by TCRdb to between 2021 and 2022). The method was the immunoSEQ multiplex PCR assay. The table comes from immuneACCESS by way of TCRdb, which keeps in-frame sequences with V and J called. Part of the clones is missing from these tables; in studies checked, under half for an unresolved V gene and the rest for unknown reasons. In this sample the table shows around 100,000 clones, about 90% of which occur a single time. Together, the top ten hold 3% to 4% of the sample. Sequenced: peripheral blood. These receptors all come from a human donor with melanoma.

This clone was recorded once. The gene calls are TRBV4-3 and TRBJ2-7; D ambiguous. The germline V gene has CDR1 LGHNA and CDR2 YSLEER. V was shortened by 0 bases and J by 3 bases, with 15 bases between the two germline ends. The CDR3 totals 16 residues. CDR3 sequence: CASSQESEAPLYEQYF. As DNA, the CDR3 is TGCGCCAGCAGCCAAGAATCAGAAGCCCCTCTCTACGAGCAGTACTTC.

The chain employs TRBV4-3 and TRBJ1-4, with 9 bases that match TRBD1. The germline V gene encodes CDR1 LGHNA and CDR2 YSLEER. CDR3 length equals 17 residues. The V gene end was trimmed by 1 base and the J gene end by 5 bases; junction bases not matched to a gene: 8. The CDR3 DNA is TGCGCCAGCAGCCAAGCTATGTCCGGGACAGGGAATGAAAAACTGTTTTTT. Translating gives CASSQAMSGTGNEKLFF.

DNA of the CDR3: TGCGCCAGCAGCTTGGGCCGTGAGCAGTTCTTC. Translation gives CASSLGREQFF. The gene calls are TRBV5-1 and TRBJ2-1, with D unclear. The CDR3 spans 11 residues. Germline V CDR1 and CDR2: SGHRS, YFSETQ. V shed 0 bases and J shed 9 bases, with 4 bases lying between them.

The chain carries TRBV6-5 and TRBJ1-3, with no clear D. The V gene's germline CDR1 is MNHEY and CDR2 SVGAGI. V dropped 2 bases and J dropped 0 bases, with 8 bases sitting between them. This CDR3 has 15 residues. The DNA for the CDR3 is TGTGCCAGCAGTTACACGGCCAGCTCTGGAAACACCATATATTTT. This codes for CASSYTASSGNTIYF.

V usage is TRBV5-5 and J usage is TRBJ1-3; no reliable D call. The germline gives CDR1 SGHKS, CDR2 YYEKEE (reference sequence). Trimming took off 0 bases at V and 4 bases at J, with 14 bases between the two ends. This CDR3 contains 16 residues. CDR3 region: CASSLELYGSGNTIYF. In DNA, the CDR3 is TGTGCCAGCAGCTTGGAGTTATATGGGTCGGGAAACACCATATATTTT.

V and J are TRBV14 and TRBJ1-1; possible D gene TRBD1, 5 bases. The CDR3 length is 13 residues. Per germline, CDR1 SGHDN and CDR2 FVKESK. V gave up 3 bases and J gave up 5 bases, with 10 bases separating them. Written as DNA, the CDR3 is TGTGCCAGCAGCCAGTCTCGGGGGACTGAAGCTTTCTTT. Translation: CASSQSRGTEAFF.

V and J are TRBV10-3 and TRBJ2-1; D perhaps matches TRBD1 (5 bases). Trimming took 8 bases from V and 5 from J, leaving 13 bases between them. CDR1 is ENHRY and CDR2 is SYGVKD in the germline V gene. CDR3 length equals 13 residues. The CDR3: CAIADSPDNEQFF. CDR3 nucleotides: TGTGCCATCGCCGACAGTCCAGACAATGAGCAGTTCTTC.

The rearrangement joins TRBV5-4 to TRBJ2-7; TRBD2 agrees at 12 bases. The length of the CDR3 is 17 residues. Losses at the gene ends were 5 bases for V and 1 base for J; bases not matched to a gene: 10. Germline values: CDR1 SGHNT, CDR2 YYREEE (reference sequence). DNA of the CDR3: TGTGCCAGCAGTGTTAGACTAGCGGGAGACATATCCTACGAGCAGTACTTC. Translation: CASSVRLAGDISYEQYF. Filled out from reference TRBV5-4 and TRBJ2-7, the complete variable domain reads ETGVTQSPTHLIKTRGQQVTLRCSSQSGHNTVSWYQQALGQGPQFIFQYYREEENGRGNFPPRFSGLQFPNYSSELNVNALELDDSALYLCASSVRLAGDISYEQYFGPGTRLTVT.

The chain combines TRBV30 with TRBJ1-5, with a tentative D call TRBD1 (5 bases). Germline loops: CDR1 GTSNPN, CDR2 SVGIG (reference sequence). This CDR3 comprises 14 residues. The ends were cut back, 3 bases at V and 3 bases at J, with 12 bases in the middle. CDR3 loop: CAWSETVNNQPQHF. CDR3 sequence (DNA): TGTGCCTGGAGCGAGACAGTAAACAATCAGCCCCAGCATTTT.

This clone was picked up one time. This chain's CDR3 is CASSSGLAAYEQYF. The CDR3 DNA sequence: TGTGCCAGCAGCTCGGGACTAGCCGCCTACGAGCAGTACTTC. The chain couples TRBV5-4 to TRBJ2-7, with 9 bases identical to TRBD2. V gave up 3 bases and J gave up 2 bases; unmatched junction bases: 3. This CDR3 has 14 residues. Germline V gene sequence: CDR1 SGHNT, CDR2 YYREEE (reference sequence).

J is TRBJ1-1 and V is TRBV7-6; D might be TRBD1 (6 bases). Germline CDR1 SGHVS, CDR2 FNYEAQ. Deletions cut 5 bases from V and 2 bases from J, with 24 bases between. The length of the CDR3 is 18 residues. The CDR3 spells CASSTEVYEGGLNTEAFF. For the CDR3, the DNA is TGTGCCAGCAGCACAGAGGTCTACGAGGGGGGCCTTAACACTGAAGCTTTCTTT.

The V and J genes are TRBV6-1 and TRBJ2-7; D may be TRBD1 or TRBD2 (6 bases each). Trimming removed 8 bases at V and 3 bases at J, with 20 bases between. CDR3 length: 15 residues. Germline lookup yields CDR1 MNHNS and CDR2 SASEGT. The CDR3 reads CASHRGRRSNYEQYF. The CDR3 coding sequence is TGTGCCAGCCACCGGGGGCGCCGCAGTAACTACGAGCAGTACTTC.

The rearrangement links TRBV27 to TRBJ2-3, with TRBD2 identical over 10 bases. V shed 2 bases and J 1 base; nucleotides not matched to a gene: 12. The V gene's germline CDR1 is MNHEY and CDR2 SMNVEV (reference sequence). CDR3 size: 19 residues. The CDR3 loop reads CASSLHLAGDPPGTDTQYF. CDR3 in DNA: TGTGCCAGCAGTTTACACCTAGCGGGGGACCCTCCTGGCACAGATACGCAGTATTTT.

The chain links TRBV5-4 to TRBJ2-1; D gene ambiguous. Germline V CDR1 and CDR2: SGHNT, YYREEE (reference sequence). The CDR3 is made up of 14 amino acids. The V end was cut by 5 bases, the J end by 7 bases, with 16 bases between. The CDR3 sequence: CASSPSRIGNEQFF. In nucleotides, the CDR3 is TGTGCCAGCAGTCCCTCCCGCATCGGGAATGAGCAGTTCTTC. Full variable domain (outside the CDR3, taken from reference TRBV5-4 and TRBJ2-1): ETGVTQSPTHLIKTRGQQVTLRCSSQSGHNTVSWYQQALGQGPQFIFQYYREEENGRGNFPPRFSGLQFPNYSSELNVNALELDDSALYLCASSPSRIGNEQFFGPGTRLTVL.

This clone was counted a single time. The chain has TRBV28 and TRBJ2-2; no definite D call. The CDR3 spans 13 residues. Germline V gives CDR1 MDHEN, CDR2 SYDVKM. With 11 bases removed from V and 0 bases from J, the gap between germline ends came to 10 bases. As DNA, the CDR3 is TGTGCCGCGAGACATACGAACACCGGGGAGCTGTTTTTT. This translates into CAARHTNTGELFF.

The chain combines TRBV6-1 with TRBJ1-2; no clear D gene. Germline V gives CDR1 MNHNS, CDR2 SASEGT. The CDR3 runs to 13 residues. The V gene lost 8 bases and the J gene lost 4 bases, with 14 bases spanning the gap. The CDR3 is CASAGGPAYGYTF. The CDR3, as DNA: TGTGCCAGCGCTGGCGGTCCTGCCTATGGCTACACCTTC.

This clone was recorded only once. The chain has TRBV25-1 and TRBJ2-1; D is unclear. The CDR3 extends over 14 amino acids. Trimming left V 7 bases short and J 9 bases short, with 19 bases between. Germline assignment: CDR1 MGHDK and CDR2 SYGVNS. The chain's CDR3 is CASKGRLGVGEQFF. The CDR3 DNA reads TGTGCCAGCAAAGGTCGGCTAGGAGTCGGTGAGCAGTTCTTC.

The chain couples TRBV6-8 to TRBJ1-6; D is ambiguous. This CDR3 has 17 residues. Trimming removed 10 bases from V and 7 bases from J, with 26 bases in between. Per the germline V gene, CDR1 is MNHGY and CDR2 is SAAAGT. The CDR3 loop is CATKTPLGVFRNSPLHF. Written as DNA, the CDR3 is TGTGCCACCAAGACCCCCCTCGGGGTTTTCCGAAATTCACCCCTCCACTTT.

This chain connects TRBV18 to TRBJ2-1, with 9 bases matching TRBD1. This CDR3 has 16 amino acids. The V gene's germline CDR1 is KGHSH and CDR2 LQKENI. V trimming: 3 bases; J trimming: 1 base; junction bases outside the gene matches: 4. CDR3 in DNA: TGTGCCAGCTCACCGTTCGACAGGGGGTCCTACAATGAGCAGTTCTTC. As protein: CASSPFDRGSYNEQFF. Looking up the rest from reference TRBV18 and TRBJ2-1 gives the full variable domain: NAGVMQNPRHLVRRRGQEARLRCSPMKGHSHVYWYRQLPEEGLKFMVYLQKENIIDESGMPKERFSAEFPKEGPSILRIQQVVRGDSAAYFCASSPFDRGSYNEQFFGPGTRLTVL.

The chain has TRBV9 and TRBJ2-6, with no clear D. Trimming removed 0 bases from V and 2 bases from J, with 6 bases in between. This CDR3 spans 15 amino acids. Per the germline V gene, CDR1 is SGDLS and CDR2 is YYNGEE. The DNA of the CDR3 is TGTGCCAGCAGCGTAGGTGGCACTGGGGCCAACGTCCTGACTTTC. Translation: CASSVGGTGANVLTF.

A single count supports this clone. The chain carries TRBV6-5 and TRBJ2-3, with unresolved D. The CDR3 has 14 residues. CDR1 is MNHEY, CDR2 SVGAGI, per germline. V dropped 8 bases and J dropped 6 bases, with 18 bases sitting between them. The CDR3 loop reads CASRLGLSSDTQYF. Written as DNA, the CDR3 is TGTGCCAGCCGACTCGGTCTATCTTCGGATACGCAGTATTTT.

V is TRBV9 and J is TRBJ2-1, with 9 bases matching TRBD2. CDR1 SGDLS and CDR2 YYNGEE come from the germline V gene. The CDR3 loop spans 15 amino acids. V gave up 4 bases and J gave up 8 bases; unmatched junction bases: 10. CDR3 DNA: TGTGCCAGCAGCAATCTAGCGGGGCCGCAGGATGAGCAGTTCTTC. Translating gives CASSNLAGPQDEQFF.

The chain employs TRBV27 and TRBJ2-5; 8 bases line up with TRBD1. This CDR3 comprises 16 residues. The V gene end was trimmed by 7 bases and the J gene end by 0 bases; junction bases not matched to a gene: 10. Germline V gives CDR1 MNHEY, CDR2 SMNVEV (reference sequence). The CDR3 is CASKSGQASYQETQYF. The CDR3 DNA is TGTGCCAGCAAATCGGGACAGGCTTCGTACCAAGAGACCCAGTACTTC.

This clone was counted a single time. The chain links TRBV18 to TRBJ2-7; TRBD2 agrees at 14 bases. The germline gives CDR1 KGHSH, CDR2 LQKENI. CDR3 length equals 15 residues. V lost 6 bases to trimming and J lost 5 bases; unmatched junction nucleotides: 6. CDR3 loop: CASSPGTSGGNEQYF. The DNA for the CDR3 is TGTGCCAGCTCCCCCGGGACTAGCGGGGGAAACGAGCAGTACTTC.

The CDR3 bases are TGTGCCAGTCGGCGAGGGGTAGGGACCTACGAGCAGTACTTC. It translates to CASRRGVGTYEQYF. The chain couples TRBV28 to TRBJ2-7, with D perhaps being TRBD1 or TRBD2 (5 bases each). The germline V and J ends were trimmed by 9 bases and 2 bases, with 17 bases remaining between them. The CDR3 has 14 residues. Germline V gene lookup returns CDR1 MDHEN and CDR2 SYDVKM.

The chain uses TRBV9 and TRBJ2-7; D might be TRBD1 or TRBD2, each matching 5 bases. The germline gives CDR1 SGDLS, CDR2 YYNGEE. Trimming stripped 4 bases from V and 5 bases from J, with 16 bases between. This CDR3 comprises 14 residues. In DNA form, the CDR3 reads TGTGCCAGCAGCCCCGCCGGGACGAGAGACGAGCAGTACTTC. Protein sequence: CASSPAGTRDEQYF.

V is TRBV13 and J is TRBJ2-7; 7 bases align to TRBD1. Looked up from germline, CDR1 is PRHDT and CDR2 is FYEKMQ (reference sequence). This CDR3 comprises 15 residues. V lost 1 base to trimming and J lost 5 bases; unmatched junction nucleotides: 8. In DNA form, the CDR3 reads TGTGCCAGCAGCTTAGATTTGAGACAGGGCCACGAGCAGTACTTC. Translating it yields CASSLDLRQGHEQYF.

The chain combines TRBV19 with TRBJ2-1; 12 bases fit TRBD2. The CDR3 spans 16 residues. CDR1 is LNHDA, CDR2 SQIVND, per germline (reference sequence). V shed 5 bases and J 4 bases; nucleotides not matched to a gene: 6. CDR3 amino acids: CASSLLGLAGYNEQFF. CDR3 DNA sequence: TGTGCCAGTAGTCTCCTCGGACTAGCGGGGTACAATGAGCAGTTCTTC.

The CDR3 is CASSRGQGAYGYTF. The CDR3 DNA follows: TGTGCCAGCAGCCGAGGACAGGGGGCGTATGGCTACACCTTC. The chain couples TRBV28 to TRBJ1-2; 11 bases are shared with TRBD1. CDR1 and CDR2 from the germline V gene are MDHEN and SYDVKM. The CDR3 sequence is 14 residues long. V was pared by 6 bases and J by 5 bases, with 5 bases of the junction left unmatched.